This entry features one TCR beta chain sequence. This record comes from a study of OX40 agonist ivuxolimab in advanced cancers. After removal of 3 bases from V and 0 bases from J, the junction contained 8 bases not matched to a gene. This CDR3 is 17 amino acids long. Germline lookup yields CDR1 LNHNV and CDR2 YYDKDF (reference sequence). Some clones are missing from TCRdb's copy, which holds only in-frame ones; the method was immunoSEQ multiplex PCR. Here the sample spans fewer than 85,000 clones, around nine tenths being singletons. The sequence was obtained from an adult with an advanced solid tumor such as melanoma, head and neck, liver or kidney cancer. The V call is TRBV15, the J call TRBJ1-5; 7 positions agree with TRBD1. The sequencing used CD4+ or CD8+ T cells sorted from blood, collected in a trial of the OX40 agonist ivuxolimab. CDR3 DNA: TGTGCCACCAGCAGGGCCGGACAGGCTTATAGCAATCAGCCCCAGCATTTT. Translated: CATSRAGQAYSNQPQHF.